Included here is one TCR beta chain sequence, with context. Its antigen is unknown. The germline V and J ends were trimmed by 1 base and 6 bases, with 12 bases remaining between them. The CDR3 contains 14 residues. Germline values: CDR1 LGHNA, CDR2 YNFKEQ. The data were taken from a study of immune evolution from preneoplasia to lung adenocarcinoma. General study points: Normal lung had highest clonality; later lesions appeared denser, more diverse. Normal lung had the highest top T cell clone frequencies.

Patients had resection in Japan or China between 2014 and 2017. The protocol was immunoSEQ multiplex PCR, while the TCRdb copy is restricted to in-frame clones and leaves out a portion. The table lists some 9,400 clones, roughly 77% of them singletons, with approximately 3% in the top ten. The gene calls are TRBV4-2 and TRBJ2-5; D might be TRBD1 (6 bases). The source of this sequence is a person aged 70 to 85 with lung adenocarcinoma. The sequenced material came from FFPE lung adenocarcinoma in situ tissue. For the CDR3, the DNA is TGTGCCAGCAGCCAAGTACAGGGTGGACAGACCCAGTACTTC. Its protein product is CASSQVQGGQTQYF.